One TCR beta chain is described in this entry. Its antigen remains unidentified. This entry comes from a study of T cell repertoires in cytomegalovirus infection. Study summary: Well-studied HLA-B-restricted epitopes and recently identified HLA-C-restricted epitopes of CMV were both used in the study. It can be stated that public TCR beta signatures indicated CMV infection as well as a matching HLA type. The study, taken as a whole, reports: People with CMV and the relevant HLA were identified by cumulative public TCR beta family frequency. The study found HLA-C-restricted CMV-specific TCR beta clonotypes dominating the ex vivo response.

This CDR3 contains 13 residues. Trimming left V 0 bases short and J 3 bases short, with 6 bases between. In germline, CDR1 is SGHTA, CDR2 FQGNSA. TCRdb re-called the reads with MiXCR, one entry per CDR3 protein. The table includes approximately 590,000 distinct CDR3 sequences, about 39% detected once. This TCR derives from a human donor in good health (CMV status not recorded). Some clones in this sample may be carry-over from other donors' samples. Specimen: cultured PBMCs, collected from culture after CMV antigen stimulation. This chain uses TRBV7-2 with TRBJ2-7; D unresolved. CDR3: CASSLAANYEQYF. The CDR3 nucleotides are TGTGCCAGCAGCTTAGCGGCGAACTACGAGCAGTACTTC.